Presented here are 9 T cell receptor beta chains from one specimen sequenced in a study of T cell responses to AZD1222 COVID-19 vaccine (dated by TCRdb to the early 2020s). Library preparation employed the immunoSEQ multiplex PCR assay. Imported from immuneACCESS, the table was reduced by TCRdb to in-frame sequences with V and J called. These copies leave out some clones; in studies compared against another copy, an unresolved V gene accounts for under half, and the cause of the remainder is not known. Within this sample are 90,000 to 150,000 clones, with more than 85% of them counted one time only. In total, the top ten clones hold about 2.4% of the sample. In light of the paper, this sample's time point label describes: baseline before first vaccination. This sample comprised peripheral blood, obtained on day 0 of AZD1222 vaccination. These receptors all come from an adult in good health.

V is TRBV6-5 and J is TRBJ2-7; D not certain. Germline-derived CDR1 and CDR2 are MNHEY and SVGAGI. This CDR3 spans 14 amino acids. Trimming removed 2 bases from V and 4 bases from J, with 12 bases in between. The CDR3 region has the DNA TGTGCCAGCAGTTACCGCCCAGGTAGTTACGAGCAGTACTTC. Amino acids: CASSYRPGSYEQYF.

The chain joins TRBV7-9 to TRBJ1-2; TRBD1 matches 7 bases. V was pared by 5 bases and J by 7 bases, with 10 bases of the junction left unmatched. The CDR3 length is 14 residues. Germline V gene sequence: CDR1 SEHNR, CDR2 FQNEAQ (reference sequence). The CDR3 region is CASSPDRVPGGYTF. CDR3 coding DNA: TGTGCCAGCAGCCCAGACAGGGTTCCGGGTGGCTACACCTTC.

This rearrangement joins TRBV10-2 to TRBJ2-7, with TRBD2 matching 9 bases. The trim removed 6 bases at V and 1 base at J, leaving 10 bases unmatched. This CDR3 is 16 amino acids long. The germline V gene has CDR1 WSHSY and CDR2 SAAADI. For the CDR3, the DNA is TGCGCCAGCAGCGATGGGCTAGCGGGACTTTCCTACGAGCAGTACTTC. Its protein product is CASSDGLAGLSYEQYF.

This clone was counted once. This chain links TRBV27 with TRBJ1-1; the D gene is possibly TRBD1 (5 bases). This CDR3 contains 15 residues. The V end lost 6 bases, the J end lost 5 bases, and 19 bases lay between the germline ends. Germline V gives CDR1 MNHEY, CDR2 SMNVEV (reference sequence). The CDR3 here is CASSRLRTGGTEAFF. CDR3 sequence (DNA): TGTGCCAGCAGCCGATTGCGCACCGGGGGAACTGAAGCTTTCTTT.

The genes are TRBV2 and TRBJ1-5; tentative D call: TRBD1 (5 bases). The CDR3 loop spans 14 amino acids. V lost 8 bases and J lost 0, with 11 bases in between. The germline gives CDR1 SNHLY, CDR2 FYNNEI. CDR3 sequence reads: CASSTDSSNQPQHF. The CDR3 coding sequence is TGTGCCAGCTCGACAGATTCTAGCAATCAGCCCCAGCATTTT.

The chain has TRBV6-2 or TRBV6-3 and TRBJ1-1; no clear D gene. CDR3 size: 17 residues. In germline, CDR1 is MNHEY, CDR2 SVGEGT. With 2 bases removed from V and 1 base from J, the gap between germline ends came to 17 bases. The CDR3 sequence: CASSYPAVQRGNTEAFF. CDR3 bases: TGTGCCAGCAGTTACCCGGCTGTCCAGCGGGGGAACACTGAAGCTTTCTTT.

This chain connects TRBV28 to TRBJ2-3, with a tentative D call TRBD2 (7 bases). V gave up 4 bases and J gave up 4 bases, with 15 bases separating them. CDR3 length: 15 amino acids. Germline values: CDR1 MDHEN, CDR2 SYDVKM. The CDR3 spells CASSSGGWGADTQYF. CDR3 nucleotide sequence: TGTGCCAGCAGTTCGGGGGGCTGGGGCGCAGATACGCAGTATTTT.

This chain uses TRBV6-4 with TRBJ2-1; D is undetermined. Trimming took off 3 bases at V and 10 bases at J, with 10 bases between the two ends. The CDR3 covers 12 residues. Per the germline V gene, CDR1 is MRHNA and CDR2 is SNTAGT. The CDR3 spells CASSETRPEQFF. The CDR3 nucleotides are TGTGCCAGCAGTGAAACGCGACCCGAGCAGTTCTTC.

The genes are TRBV29-1 and TRBJ1-5; no firm D call. Germline values: CDR1 SQVTM, CDR2 ANQGSEA. This CDR3 spans 11 amino acids. Trimming stripped 4 bases from V and 6 bases from J, with 7 bases between. In nucleotides, the CDR3 is TGCAGCGTTGGGGAGAGTCAGCCCCAGCATTTT. Amino acids: CSVGESQPQHF.